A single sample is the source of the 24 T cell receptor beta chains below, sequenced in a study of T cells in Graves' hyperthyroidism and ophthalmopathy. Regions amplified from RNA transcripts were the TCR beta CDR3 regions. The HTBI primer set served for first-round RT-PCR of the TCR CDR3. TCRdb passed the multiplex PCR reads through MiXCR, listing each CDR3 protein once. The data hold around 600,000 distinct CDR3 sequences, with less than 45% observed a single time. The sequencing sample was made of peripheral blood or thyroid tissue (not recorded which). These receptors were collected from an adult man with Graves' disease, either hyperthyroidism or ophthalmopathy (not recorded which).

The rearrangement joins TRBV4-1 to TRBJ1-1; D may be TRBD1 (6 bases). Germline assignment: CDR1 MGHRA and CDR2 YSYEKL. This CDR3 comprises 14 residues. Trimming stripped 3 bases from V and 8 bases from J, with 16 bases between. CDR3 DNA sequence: TGCGCCAGCAGCCACCCGGACAGCCCGAACGAAGCTTTCTTT. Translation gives CASSHPDSPNEAFF.

The CDR3 DNA follows: TGTGCCAGTAGTATTAACAGGCGACTCAATCAGCCCCAGCATTTT. Translating gives CASSINRRLNQPQHF. The genes are TRBV19 and TRBJ1-5; D perhaps matches TRBD1 (5 bases). There are 15 residues in the CDR3. Trimming removed 3 bases at V and 3 bases at J, with 12 bases between. Germline V gene data show CDR1 as LNHDA and CDR2 as SQIVND (reference sequence). Drawing the rest from reference TRBV19 and TRBJ1-5, the complete variable domain is DGGITQSPKYLFRKEGQNVTLSCEQNLNHDAMYWYRQDPGQGLRLIYYSQIVNDFQKGDIAEGYSVSREKKESFPLTVTSAQKNPTAFYLCASSINRRLNQPQHFGDGTRLSIL.

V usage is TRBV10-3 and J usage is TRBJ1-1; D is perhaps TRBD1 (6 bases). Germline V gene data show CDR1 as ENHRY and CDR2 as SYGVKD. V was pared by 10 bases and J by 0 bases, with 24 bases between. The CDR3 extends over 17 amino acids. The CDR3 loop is CATLQPRGASMNTEAFF. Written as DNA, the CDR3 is TGTGCCACCCTTCAACCACGGGGGGCTTCGATGAACACTGAAGCTTTCTTT.

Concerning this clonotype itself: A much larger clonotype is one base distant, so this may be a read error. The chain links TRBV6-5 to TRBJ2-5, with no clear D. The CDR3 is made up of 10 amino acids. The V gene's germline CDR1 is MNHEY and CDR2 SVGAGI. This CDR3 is CASGEEAQYF. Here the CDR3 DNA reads TGTGCCAGCGGTGAAGAGGCCCAGTACTTC.

The CDR3 sequence: CSASGGGGAEAFF. CDR3 nucleotide sequence: TGCAGTGCTAGCGGCGGGGGGGGAGCTGAAGCTTTCTTT. V is TRBV20-1 and J is TRBJ1-1; perhaps TRBD1 as D (5 bases). V shed 3 bases and J shed 6 bases, with 14 bases lying between them. Germline V gene data show CDR1 as DFQATT and CDR2 as SNEGSKA (reference sequence). The length of the CDR3 is 13 residues.

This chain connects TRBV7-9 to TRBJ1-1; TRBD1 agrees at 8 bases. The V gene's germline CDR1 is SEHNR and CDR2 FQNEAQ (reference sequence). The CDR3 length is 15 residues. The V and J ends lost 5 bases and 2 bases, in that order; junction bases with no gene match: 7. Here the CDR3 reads CASSIGQGLNTEAFF. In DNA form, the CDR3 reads TGTGCCAGCAGCATAGGACAGGGCTTAAACACTGAAGCTTTCTTT.

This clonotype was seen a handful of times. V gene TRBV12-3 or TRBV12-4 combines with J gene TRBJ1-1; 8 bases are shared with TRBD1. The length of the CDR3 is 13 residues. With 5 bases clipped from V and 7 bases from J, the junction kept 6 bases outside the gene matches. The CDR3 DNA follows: TGTGCCAGCAGTACCCCACAGGGGGGTGAAGCTTTCTTT. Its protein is CASSTPQGGEAFF.

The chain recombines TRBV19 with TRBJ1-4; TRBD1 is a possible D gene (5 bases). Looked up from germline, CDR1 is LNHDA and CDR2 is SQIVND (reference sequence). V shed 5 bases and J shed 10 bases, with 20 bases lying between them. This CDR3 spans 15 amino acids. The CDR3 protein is CASSFPQGYVGKLFF. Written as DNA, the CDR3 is TGTGCCAGTAGTTTCCCCCAGGGTTACGTTGGAAAACTGTTTTTT.

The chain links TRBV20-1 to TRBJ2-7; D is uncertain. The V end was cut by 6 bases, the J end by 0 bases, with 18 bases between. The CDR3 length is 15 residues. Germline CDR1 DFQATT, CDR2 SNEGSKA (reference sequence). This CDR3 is CSAPGPRSSSYEQYF. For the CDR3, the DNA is TGCAGTGCACCTGGTCCCCGGTCGAGCTCCTACGAGCAGTACTTC.

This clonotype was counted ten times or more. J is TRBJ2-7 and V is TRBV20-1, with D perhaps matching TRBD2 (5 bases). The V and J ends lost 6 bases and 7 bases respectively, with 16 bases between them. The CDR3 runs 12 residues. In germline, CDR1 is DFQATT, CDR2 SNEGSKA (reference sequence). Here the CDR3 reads CSAADWGVEQYF. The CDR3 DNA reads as TGCAGTGCCGCGGACTGGGGAGTTGAGCAGTACTTC.

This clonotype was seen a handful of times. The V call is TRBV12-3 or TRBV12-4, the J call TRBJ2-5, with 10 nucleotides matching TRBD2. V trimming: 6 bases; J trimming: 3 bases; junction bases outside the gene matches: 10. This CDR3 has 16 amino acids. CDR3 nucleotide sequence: TGTGCCAGCAGCCAAGCACTAGCGGGATTGGAAGAGACCCAGTACTTC. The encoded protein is CASSQALAGLEETQYF.

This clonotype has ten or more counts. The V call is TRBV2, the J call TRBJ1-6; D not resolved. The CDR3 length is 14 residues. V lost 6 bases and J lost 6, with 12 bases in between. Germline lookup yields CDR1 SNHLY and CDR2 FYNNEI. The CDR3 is CASRGPTSNSPLHF. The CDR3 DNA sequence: TGTGCCAGCAGGGGCCCCACAAGTAATTCACCCCTCCACTTT. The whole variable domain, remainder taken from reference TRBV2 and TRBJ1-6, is EPEVTQTPSHQVTQMGQEVILRCVPISNHLYFYWYRQILGQKVEFLVSFYNNEISEKSEIFDDQFSVERPDGSNFTLKIRSTKLEDSAMYFCASRGPTSNSPLHFGNGTRLTVT.

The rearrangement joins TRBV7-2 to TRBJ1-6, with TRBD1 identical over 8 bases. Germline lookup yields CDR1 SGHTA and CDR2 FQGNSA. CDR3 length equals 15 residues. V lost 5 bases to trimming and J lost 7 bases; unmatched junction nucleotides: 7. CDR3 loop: CASSTAGGKNSPLHF. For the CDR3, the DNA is TGTGCCAGCAGCACGGCAGGGGGCAAAAATTCACCCCTCCACTTT.

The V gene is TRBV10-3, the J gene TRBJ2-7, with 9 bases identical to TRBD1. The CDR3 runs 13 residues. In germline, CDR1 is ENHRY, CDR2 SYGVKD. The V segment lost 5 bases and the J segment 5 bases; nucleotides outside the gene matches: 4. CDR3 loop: CAISRDRANEQYF. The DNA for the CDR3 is TGTGCCATCAGTCGGGACAGGGCTAACGAGCAGTACTTC.

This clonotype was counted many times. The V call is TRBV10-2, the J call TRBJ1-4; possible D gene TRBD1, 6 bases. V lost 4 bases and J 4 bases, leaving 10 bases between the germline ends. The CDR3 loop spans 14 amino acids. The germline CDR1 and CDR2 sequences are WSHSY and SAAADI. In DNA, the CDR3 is TGCGCCAGCAGTGTGTCAGGGGATAATGAAAAACTGTTTTTT. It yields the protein CASSVSGDNEKLFF.

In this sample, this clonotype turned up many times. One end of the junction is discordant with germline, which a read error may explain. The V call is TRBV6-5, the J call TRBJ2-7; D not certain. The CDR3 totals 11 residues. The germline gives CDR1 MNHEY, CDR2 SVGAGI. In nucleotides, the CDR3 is TGTGCCACCAGTCTGCAGTACGAGCAGTACTTC. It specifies CATSLQYEQYF.

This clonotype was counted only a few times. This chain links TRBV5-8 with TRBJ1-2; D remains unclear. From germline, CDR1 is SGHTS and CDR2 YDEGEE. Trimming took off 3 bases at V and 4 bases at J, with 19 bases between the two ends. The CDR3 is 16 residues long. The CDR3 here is CASSSPPAGLSYGYTF. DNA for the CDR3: TGTGCCAGCAGCTCACCCCCGGCAGGTCTAAGCTATGGCTACACCTTC. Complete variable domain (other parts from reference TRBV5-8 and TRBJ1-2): EAGVTQSPTHLIKTRGQQATLRCSPISGHTSVYWYQQALGLGLQFLLWYDEGEERNRGNFPPRFSGRQFPNYSSELNVNALELEDSALYLCASSSPPAGLSYGYTFGSGTRLTVV.

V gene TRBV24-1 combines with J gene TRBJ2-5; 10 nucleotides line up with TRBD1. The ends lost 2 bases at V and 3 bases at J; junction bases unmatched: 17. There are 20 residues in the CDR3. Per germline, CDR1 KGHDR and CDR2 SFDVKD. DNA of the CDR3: TGTGCCACCAGTGATTCCTTGACAGGGGGCGAGCGGGGGAGGAAAGAGACCCAGTACTTC. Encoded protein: CATSDSLTGGERGRKETQYF.

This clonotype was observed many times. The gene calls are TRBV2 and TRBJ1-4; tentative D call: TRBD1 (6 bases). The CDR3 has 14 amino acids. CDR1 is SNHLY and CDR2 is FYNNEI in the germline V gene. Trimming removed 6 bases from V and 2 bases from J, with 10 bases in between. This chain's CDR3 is CASRDSSTNEKLFF. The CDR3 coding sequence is TGTGCCAGCAGGGACAGCTCGACTAATGAAAAACTGTTTTTT.

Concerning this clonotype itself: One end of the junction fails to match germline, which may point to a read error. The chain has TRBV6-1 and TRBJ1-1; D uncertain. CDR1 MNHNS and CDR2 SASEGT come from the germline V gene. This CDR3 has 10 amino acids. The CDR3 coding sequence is TGTGCCATCAGTCAACTCAGGATTTTCTTT. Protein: CAISQLRIFF.

The CDR3 bases are TGTGCCAGCAGCGGGACCGGGACAGGACGGCGAGGGGGTGAAAAACTGTTTTTT. Protein sequence: CASSGTGTGRRGGEKLFF. The chain couples TRBV2 to TRBJ1-4; 8 bases fit TRBD1. The germline V gene encodes CDR1 SNHLY and CDR2 FYNNEI. Trimming cost V 6 bases and J 7 bases; bases outside gene matches: 19. The CDR3 is 18 residues long.

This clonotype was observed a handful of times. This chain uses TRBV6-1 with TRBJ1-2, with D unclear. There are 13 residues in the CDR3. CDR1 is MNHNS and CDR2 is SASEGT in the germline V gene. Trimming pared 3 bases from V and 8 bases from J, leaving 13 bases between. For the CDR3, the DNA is TGTGCCAGCAGTGACAGTTCAACGGGGGGCTACACCTTC. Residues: CASSDSSTGGYTF.

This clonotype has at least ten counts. CDR3 protein: CATSDQHAGSDQPQHF. CDR3 nucleotides: TGTGCCACCAGTGACCAACACGCGGGCAGCGATCAGCCCCAGCATTTT. This rearrangement joins TRBV24-1 to TRBJ1-5; no reliable D call. V dropped 4 bases and J dropped 5 bases, with 17 bases sitting between them. Germline CDR1 reads KGHDR; CDR2 reads SFDVKD. The CDR3 is 16 residues long.

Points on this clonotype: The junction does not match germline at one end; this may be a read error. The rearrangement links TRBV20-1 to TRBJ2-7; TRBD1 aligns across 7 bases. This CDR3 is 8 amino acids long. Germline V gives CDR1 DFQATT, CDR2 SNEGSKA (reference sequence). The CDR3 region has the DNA TGCAGTGCGCCGCGACAGGGCTTC. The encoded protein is CSAPRQGF.